This TCR beta chain was found in a study of Ad26.COV2.S vaccination and SARS-CoV-2 variants. Study overall: Doses of Ad26.COV2.S were injected into muscle once or twice, 56 days apart. Points from the study as a whole: TCR breadth and depth estimates may have understated total T cell responses. Ad26.COV2.S recipients had broader spike-specific TCRs (P = 0.0014).

Profiling relied on immunoSEQ multiplex PCR, and the TCRdb table lists in-frame clones only, not all of them. The sample has around 450,000 clones; around 90% are singletons. Treatment: roughly 20 received Ad26.COV2.S at low or high dose, single or two shots; roughly five received placebo; per-sample allocation not given. The samples date from day 63 after the first vaccine or placebo injection. The sample came from a Boston adult aged 18-55 years. The CDR3 is made up of 15 amino acids. The trim removed 6 bases at V and 4 bases at J, leaving 7 bases unmatched. The germline V gene encodes CDR1 MNHEY and CDR2 SMNVEV (reference sequence). Concerning this clone: What it recognizes is unknown.

This clonotype originated in a person between 18 and 65 years old who received the Ad26.COV2.S COVID-19 vaccine or a placebo. The chain links TRBV27 to TRBJ2-3, with 10 bases fitting TRBD1. Material: peripheral blood, obtained in a trial of Ad26.COV2.S vaccine versus placebo. CDR3 protein: CASRRQGAIADTQYF. In DNA, the CDR3 is TGTGCCAGCAGGAGACAGGGGGCAATTGCAGATACGCAGTATTTT.